This T cell receptor beta chain derives from a study of blood T cell repertoires in COVID-19. For the study at large: Samples taken during acute and convalescent COVID-19 were collected in the United States, Italy and Spain. In each case, the material was cDNA or gDNA derived from T cells, B-cell-depleted T cells, or PBMCs.

This clone was counted a single time. Authors' processing steps: Amplification of reference gene primers provided the estimated nucleated cell counts. The table came from immunoSEQ multiplex PCR; TCRdb's copy has only in-frame clones and leaves some out. The V and J calls and clone size are taken from that table; D and trimming were inferred from the DNA. The top ten hold roughly 15% of the sample, which has tens of thousands of clones, 75% to 90% seen once. The source of this sequence is a woman of 80 years or more with active or convalescent COVID-19. Source material: peripheral blood.

DNA of the CDR3: TGTGCCAGCAGCAAAATAGCACAGGGGGAGAACACCGGGGAGCTGTTTTTT. This encodes CASSKIAQGENTGELFF. The rearrangement joins TRBV21-1 to TRBJ2-2; the table's D call of TRBD1 was not tested on the DNA. TRBV21-1 is designated a pseudogene. The CDR3 runs 17 residues.